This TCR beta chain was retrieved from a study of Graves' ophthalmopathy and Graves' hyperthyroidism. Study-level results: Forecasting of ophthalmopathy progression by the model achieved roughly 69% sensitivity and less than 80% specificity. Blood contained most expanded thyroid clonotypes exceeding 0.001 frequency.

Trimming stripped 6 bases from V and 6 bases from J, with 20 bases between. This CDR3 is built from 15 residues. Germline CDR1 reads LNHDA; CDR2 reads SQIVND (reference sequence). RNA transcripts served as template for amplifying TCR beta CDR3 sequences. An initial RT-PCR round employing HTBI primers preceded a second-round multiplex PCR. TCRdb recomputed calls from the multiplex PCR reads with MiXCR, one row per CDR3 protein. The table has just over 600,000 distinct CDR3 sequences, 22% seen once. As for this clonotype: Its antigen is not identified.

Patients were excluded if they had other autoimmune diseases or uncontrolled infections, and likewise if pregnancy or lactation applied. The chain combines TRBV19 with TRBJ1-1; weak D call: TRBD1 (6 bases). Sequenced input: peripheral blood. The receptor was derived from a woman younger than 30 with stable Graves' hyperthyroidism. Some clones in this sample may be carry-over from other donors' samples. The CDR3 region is CASSHAGGPGAEAFF. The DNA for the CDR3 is TGTGCCAGTAGCCATGCCGGGGGCCCTGGGGCTGAAGCTTTCTTT.